This T cell receptor beta chain emerged from a study of blood T cell repertoires in COVID-19 (TCRdb year 2020). About the full investigation: Samples covering the acute and convalescent phases of COVID-19 were provided by collaborators in the United States, Italy and Spain. The dataset comprised deeply sampled blood TCRbeta repertoires from subjects exposed to, actively infected with, or recovered from COVID-19. Nearly every sample came with metadata listing a de-identified subject ID, COVID-19 status, age in years and sex. Where available, HLA class I and class II types were taken from metadata supplied by the sample provider and were not determined by assay-based typing. The prospective study material was composed of cDNA or gDNA derived from T cells, B-cell-depleted T cells, or PBMCs. The repertoires were made available in a free public database intended to serve as a resource for research on the immune response to SARS-CoV-2. The samples were drawn from two sources: the first 160 participants of the ongoing ImmuneRACE study, and some 1,300 subjects contributed by 6 global collaborators.

Collaborating institutions collected whole blood in K2EDTA tubes following their own protocols. For TCRbeta analysis, collaborator samples were shipped as frozen whole blood, as isolated PBMCs, or as DNA extracted from either sample type. As to this clone: The specificity of this receptor is unknown. Base quality data are lacking; no much larger clone is found one base away.

Overall study outcomes, separate from this receptor: How much clinical and demographic metadata was included differed by source and by participant, and the metadata was provided uncurated.

TCRbeta CDR3 regions were amplified from genomic DNA using the immunoSEQ Assay, a bias-controlled multiplex PCR. The paper's processing steps were these. The number of nucleated cells in each sample was estimated by amplification of reference gene primers within the assay. Sequence reads were collapsed and filtered to measure the absolute abundance of every unique TCRbeta CDR3 rearrangement. For each sample, productive Simpson clonality was calculated as the square root of Simpson's diversity index across productive rearrangements. The table comes from immuneACCESS by way of TCRdb, which keeps in-frame sequences with V and J called. Part of the clones is missing from these tables; in studies checked, under half for an unresolved V gene and the rest for unknown reasons. Clonal size and the V and J genes are those of that table, whereas D and trimming came from the DNA. The sample includes fewer than 300,000 clones, with roughly 86% observed a single time. Around 0.8% of the sample rests with the top ten.

The CDR3 runs 14 amino acids, cysteine and phenylalanine included. The CDR3 DNA has 42 bases and is translated from base 1. Recombination joined TRBV12-1 with TRBJ1-4; the table assigns TRBD1, which was not confirmed against the DNA. TRBV12-1 is a pseudogene. The sample taken for sequencing was peripheral blood. The TCR sequence derives from a woman aged 25 to 39 with acute or convalescent COVID-19. The nucleotides read TGTGCCAGCAGCCTTGACAGGGGGAAAGAAAAACTGTTTTTT. This is translated as CASSLDRGKEKLFF.